The 21 T cell receptor beta chains below were found in one sample sequenced in a study of technical replicates of blood from a handful of donors. Profiled with immunoSEQ multiplex PCR; TCRdb holds only in-frame clones, not every one. The table lists 85,000 to 100,000 clones, roughly 96% of them singletons. The sequencing input was T cells isolated from PBMCs. The receptor set was obtained from a human donor in good health.

The gene calls are TRBV6-5 and TRBJ2-1, with 13 bases lining up with TRBD2. The CDR3 has 15 amino acids. Germline-derived CDR1 and CDR2 are MNHEY and SVGAGI. Unmatched junction bases numbered 10, after V lost 6 bases and J lost 11 bases. The CDR3 here is CASSPQTSGGMKQFF. The CDR3 DNA reads TGTGCCAGCAGCCCGCAGACTAGCGGGGGGATGAAGCAGTTCTTC.

Worth noting for this clone: This specimen includes other DNA sequences encoding the same CDR3. CDR3 protein: CASSDRGISPLHF. The CDR3 coding sequence is TGTGCCAGCTCAGACAGGGGAATCTCACCCCTCCACTTT. This chain connects TRBV2 to TRBJ1-6; 8 bases map to TRBD1. This CDR3 is built from 13 residues. Trimming cost V 8 bases and J 10 bases; bases outside gene matches: 7. CDR1 is SNHLY and CDR2 is FYNNEI in the germline V gene.

The J gene is TRBJ2-7, the V gene TRBV27; maybe TRBD2 (6 bases). Germline CDR1 MNHEY, CDR2 SMNVEV (reference sequence). Trimming took off 5 bases at V and 5 bases at J, with 10 bases between the two ends. The CDR3 spans 12 residues. The CDR3 loop reads CASSPGEHEQYF. As DNA, the CDR3 is TGTGCCAGCAGTCCGGGAGAGCACGAGCAGTACTTC.

V is TRBV6-4 and J is TRBJ1-1, with 7 positions matching TRBD1. This CDR3 contains 13 residues. Trimming at V came to 5 bases and at J to 4 bases, leaving 4 bases not matched to a gene. The germline CDR1 and CDR2 sequences are MRHNA and SNTAGT. This CDR3 reads CASSRDRATEAFF. CDR3 nucleotides: TGTGCCAGCAGTCGTGACAGGGCCACTGAAGCTTTCTTT.

The rearrangement uses TRBV15 and TRBJ2-1; 8 bases map to TRBD2. The CDR3 consists of 15 residues. The V gene end was trimmed by 3 bases and the J gene end by 9 bases; junction bases not matched to a gene: 10. The germline CDR1 and CDR2 sequences are LNHNV and YYDKDF (reference sequence). The CDR3 DNA sequence: TGTGCCACCAGCAGTCGGACGGGGGGGGTCCGTGAGCAGTTCTTC. As protein: CATSSRTGGVREQFF.

This clone showed up just once. The CDR3 spells CASSSGRGEQFF. The CDR3 region has the DNA TGTGCCAGCAGTAGCGGGAGGGGTGAGCAGTTCTTC. V and J are TRBV7-9 and TRBJ2-1; 11 bases line up with TRBD2. In germline, CDR1 is SEHNR, CDR2 FQNEAQ (reference sequence). Losses at the gene ends were 6 bases for V and 9 bases for J; bases not matched to a gene: 1. The CDR3 has 12 residues.

The chain has TRBV27 and TRBJ2-3, with 9 bases lining up with TRBD2. The ends lost 4 bases at V and 0 bases at J; junction bases unmatched: 8. The CDR3 is made up of 17 amino acids. Germline V CDR1 and CDR2: MNHEY, SMNVEV (reference sequence). The CDR3 here is CASSSQGLAHSTDTQYF. As DNA, the CDR3 is TGTGCCAGCAGTTCACAAGGACTAGCGCACAGCACAGATACGCAGTATTTT.

The chain couples TRBV5-1 to TRBJ2-6, with D possibly TRBD1 on 6 matching bases. Germline V CDR1 and CDR2: SGHRS, YFSETQ. V was pared by 1 base and J by 0 bases, with 20 bases between. The CDR3 totals 20 residues. The chain's CDR3 is CASSLRGLRTAASGANVLTF. DNA of the CDR3: TGCGCCAGCAGCTTGAGGGGCCTCCGGACAGCCGCCTCTGGGGCCAACGTCCTGACTTTC. Supplemented by reference TRBV5-1 and TRBJ2-6, the full variable domain reads KAGVTQTPRYLIKTRGQQVTLSCSPISGHRSVSWYQQTPGQGLQFLFEYFSETQRNKGNFPGRFSGRQFSNSRSEMNVSTLELGDSALYLCASSLRGLRTAASGANVLTFGAGSRLTVL.

V gene TRBV28 combines with J gene TRBJ2-1; 9 bases align to TRBD1. Trimming at V came to 4 bases and at J to 5 bases, leaving 6 bases not matched to a gene. Germline V lookup: CDR1 MDHEN, CDR2 SYDVKM. The CDR3 covers 15 residues. The CDR3 DNA sequence: TGTGCCAGCAGTTCTCCGGGACAGGGCAACAATGAGCAGTTCTTC. Translating gives CASSSPGQGNNEQFF.

The V call is TRBV2, the J call TRBJ1-1, with a tentative D call TRBD1 (6 bases). The CDR3 runs to 14 residues. In germline, CDR1 is SNHLY, CDR2 FYNNEI. V lost 2 bases, J lost 2 bases, and 9 bases lay in between. This CDR3 reads CASSERGGNTEAFF. CDR3 nucleotide sequence: TGTGCCAGCAGTGAAAGAGGGGGAAACACTGAAGCTTTCTTT.

The CDR3 coding sequence is TGTGCCAGCAGTTACGGTAATAGCTTGAGGGAGCAGTACTTC. As protein: CASSYGNSLREQYF. The V call is TRBV6-6, the J call TRBJ2-7; no firm D call. V gave up 2 bases and J gave up 7 bases, with 15 bases separating them. The CDR3 is made up of 14 amino acids. Germline V gene data show CDR1 as MNHNY and CDR2 as SVGAGI (reference sequence).

The chain joins TRBV28 to TRBJ1-2, with D perhaps TRBD1 (6 bases). There are 15 residues in the CDR3. Trimming took off 8 bases at V and 5 bases at J, with 21 bases between the two ends. The germline gives CDR1 MDHEN, CDR2 SYDVKM. The CDR3 region is CASYAFRGGGYGYTF. CDR3 coding DNA: TGTGCCAGCTACGCCTTTCGGGGAGGGGGATATGGCTACACCTTC.

This chain uses TRBV4-1 with TRBJ1-6, with TRBD1 as a possible D gene (6 bases). The ends were cut back, 4 bases at V and 7 bases at J, with 20 bases in the middle. The germline CDR1 and CDR2 sequences are MGHRA and YSYEKL. There are 17 residues in the CDR3. CDR3 DNA: TGCGCCAGCAGCCCCTCCGTCGTCGACAGGTTAAATTCACCCCTCCACTTT. Its translation is CASSPSVVDRLNSPLHF.

The V call is TRBV5-1, the J call TRBJ1-2, with no clear D. Trimming left V 1 base short and J 5 bases short, with 9 bases between. This CDR3 contains 13 residues. Per germline, CDR1 SGHRS and CDR2 YFSETQ. The CDR3 DNA follows: TGCGCCAGCAGCTTGCGTCGGTCTTATGGCTACACCTTC. It specifies CASSLRRSYGYTF.

This rearrangement joins TRBV27 to TRBJ1-1; D gene unclear. CDR1 and CDR2 from the germline V gene are MNHEY and SMNVEV (reference sequence). Trimming took 7 bases from V and 3 from J, leaving 21 bases between them. The CDR3 consists of 16 residues. CDR3 in DNA: TGTGCCAGCATCCCCGCGTCGGGATTCGGGCACACTGAAGCTTTCTTT. It codes for CASIPASGFGHTEAFF.

V usage is TRBV29-1 and J usage is TRBJ2-7; maybe TRBD1 (6 bases). Germline V CDR1 and CDR2: SQVTM, ANQGSEA. CDR3 size: 11 residues. Trimming removed 6 bases at V and 7 bases at J, with 13 bases between. Here the CDR3 DNA reads TGCAGCGTCCGGTCCCAGGGGGAGCAGTACTTC. Residues: CSVRSQGEQYF.

This chain uses TRBV19 with TRBJ2-2; the D gene is possibly TRBD2 (6 bases). Between the trimmed V and J ends, which lost 9 bases and 6 bases, there was a span of 20 bases. This CDR3 comprises 15 residues. Germline V gene sequence: CDR1 LNHDA, CDR2 SQIVND (reference sequence). The CDR3 region has the DNA TGTGCCAGCAACTATTGGGGAGGAGGGTCCGGGGAGCTGTTTTTT. Encoded protein: CASNYWGGGSGELFF.

This rearrangement joins TRBV18 to TRBJ1-5; 8 bases are shared with TRBD1. CDR1 and CDR2 (germline): KGHSH, LQKENI. V shed 0 bases and J 4 bases; nucleotides not matched to a gene: 5. This CDR3 region has 16 residues. CDR3 loop: CASSPPWGQVNQPQHF. CDR3 DNA: TGTGCCAGCTCACCACCCTGGGGACAGGTGAATCAGCCCCAGCATTTT. Combining the CDR3 with reference TRBV18 and TRBJ1-5 gives the whole variable domain NAGVMQNPRHLVRRRGQEARLRCSPMKGHSHVYWYRQLPEEGLKFMVYLQKENIIDESGMPKERFSAEFPKEGPSILRIQQVVRGDSAAYFCASSPPWGQVNQPQHFGDGTRLSIL.

The gene calls are TRBV27 and TRBJ2-1, with D tentatively TRBD1 (5 bases). The CDR3 is 13 amino acids. In germline, CDR1 is MNHEY, CDR2 SMNVEV (reference sequence). The V end lost 4 bases, the J end lost 15 bases, and 19 bases lay between the germline ends. The CDR3 is CASSSAWGLKGFF. CDR3 nucleotide sequence: TGTGCCAGCAGTTCCGCTTGGGGCCTTAAGGGGTTCTTC.

CDR3 amino acids: CASSRGQGYGYTF. The CDR3 nucleotides read TGCGCCAGCAGCCGGGGACAGGGGTATGGCTACACCTTC. This sequence joins TRBV5-1 and TRBJ1-2; 10 nucleotides align to TRBD1. The CDR3 is 13 amino acids. The germline V gene encodes CDR1 SGHRS and CDR2 YFSETQ. The ends lost 4 bases at V and 5 bases at J; junction bases unmatched: 2.

The rearrangement links TRBV6-5 to TRBJ2-4; 8 bases are shared with TRBD1. The junction had 3 bases not matched to a gene; V was cut back by 8 bases and J by 3 bases. Germline V gene data show CDR1 as MNHEY and CDR2 as SVGAGI. The length of the CDR3 is 13 residues. The CDR3 sequence is CASGDRSKNIQYF. The CDR3 region has the DNA TGTGCCAGCGGGGACAGGAGCAAAAACATTCAGTACTTC.